This T cell receptor (beta chain) derives from a study of regulatory T cells in long-lasting Graves disease. This clonotype has a count of ten or more. Arm-PCR of CDR3 regions and iRepertoire HTBI primers were the basis on which TCR beta libraries were built. TCRdb passed the multiplex PCR reads through MiXCR, listing each CDR3 protein once. The data show some 490,000 distinct CDR3 sequences, approximately 12% seen once. Described time point: newly diagnosed GD, antithyroid drugs for less than 3 months. PBMC-derived RNA was used for the TCR library. Germline V gene sequence: CDR1 MDHEN, CDR2 SYDVKM. Trimming pared 6 bases from V and 9 bases from J, leaving 12 bases between. The CDR3 spans 12 residues. This sample was shared with a second study, whose subject was T cells in Graves' hyperthyroidism and ophthalmopathy.

This TCR was recovered from a woman between 25 and 40 years old with Graves disease. Sequencing used peripheral blood mononuclear cells (PBMCs), obtained at new diagnosis, from a patient treated with antithyroid drugs. This chain links TRBV28 with TRBJ1-5, with D maybe TRBD1 (5 bases). CDR3 sequence (DNA): TGTGCCAGCAGGGGGGTGGGGCGGCCCCAGCATTTT. Encoded protein: CASRGVGRPQHF.